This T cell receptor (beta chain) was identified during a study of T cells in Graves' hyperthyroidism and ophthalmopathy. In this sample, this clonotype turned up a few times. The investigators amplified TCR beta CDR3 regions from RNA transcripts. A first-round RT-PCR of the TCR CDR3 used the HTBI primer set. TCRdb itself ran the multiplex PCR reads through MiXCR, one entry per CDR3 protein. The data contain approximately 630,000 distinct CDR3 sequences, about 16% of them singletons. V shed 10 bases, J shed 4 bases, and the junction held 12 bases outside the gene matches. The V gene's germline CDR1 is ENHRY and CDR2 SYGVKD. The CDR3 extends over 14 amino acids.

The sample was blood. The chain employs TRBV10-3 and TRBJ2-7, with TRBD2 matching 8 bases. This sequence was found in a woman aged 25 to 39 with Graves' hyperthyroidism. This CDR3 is CATRGLDVGYEQYF. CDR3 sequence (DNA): TGTGCCACCAGGGGACTAGATGTTGGGTACGAGCAGTACTTC.